This T cell receptor beta chain originates from a study of molecular identifiers for immune sequencing clone quantification. Study findings and constraints: In CMV-specific effectors, clones above 20 copies held over 97% of molecules; naive, under 1%.

In preparing bulk TCR libraries, previously described methods and listed TCR primers were used. Each CDR3 protein gets one entry after TCRdb re-called the PCR reads with MiXCR. The sample shows roughly 71,000 distinct CDR3 sequences, 18% of them seen only once. The CDR3 contains 11 residues. The ends were cut back, 3 bases at V and 6 bases at J, with 6 bases in the middle. CDR1 is ENHRY, CDR2 SYGVKD, per germline. This clonotype was seen repeatedly, ten times or more. Its antigen is unidentified. Sorting defined naive CD8 T cells as CD8+CD4-CCR7+CD45RA+. The sequenced sample consisted of naive CD8+ T cells from blood, with Jurkat cell RNA spiked in. Noted subset: FACS-sorted CD8+CD4-CCR7+CD45RA+ naive T cells. The receptor comes from a human donor in good health. Some libraries in this study had Jurkat cell RNA spiked in. The chain joins TRBV10-3 to TRBJ2-7, with D unclear. The CDR3 bases are TGTGCCATCAGTGACGGGTTCGAGCAGTACTTC. This codes for CAISDGFEQYF.